Sequencing of this TCR beta chain was carried out in a study of lymphopenia after photon versus proton radiotherapy. Study-level findings and limits: Oligoclonal CD8+ Temra expansion after nadir drove photon patients' diversity drop.

As regards this clone: Its antigen is as yet unknown.

Measured with immunoSEQ multiplex PCR; TCRdb has only the in-frame clones, and not every one. The sample lists about 40,000 clones, around 84% occurring once. The trim removed 5 bases at V and 9 bases at J, leaving 9 bases unmatched. The CDR3 is made up of 14 amino acids. Germline CDR1 is PRHDT and CDR2 is FYEKMQ (reference sequence). The source was peripheral blood, collected from a patient treated with proton-based radiotherapy. This TCR came from a woman between 65 and 79 years old with pancreatic cancer. Some clones in this sample may be carry-over from other donors' samples. The chain joins TRBV13 to TRBJ2-1; TRBD1 agrees at 8 bases. The CDR3: CASSLGQGASEQFF. CDR3 in DNA: TGTGCCAGCAGCCTGGGGCAGGGGGCAAGTGAGCAGTTCTTC.